This T cell receptor (beta chain) is drawn from a study of blood T cells in healthy people across ages. This clonotype was detected a few times. Germline V gives CDR1 DFQATT, CDR2 SNEGSKA (reference sequence). This CDR3 has 14 amino acids. V was shortened by 6 bases and J by 3 bases, with 15 bases between the two germline ends. It was with a sample-barcoded 5' primer and a J-beta primer mix that a second PCR of roughly 6 to 11 cycles was run. TCRdb reanalysed the 5' RACE reads using MiXCR and keeps one entry per CDR3 protein. The table lists around 1.7 million distinct CDR3 sequences, under 30% of them singletons.

Sequenced material: blood. The V gene is TRBV20-1, the J gene TRBJ2-1; the D call may be TRBD1 or TRBD2 (5 bases each). This receptor was identified in a woman younger than 45 in good health. The CDR3 loop reads CSAGRGDLYNEQFF. The CDR3 DNA is TGCAGTGCGGGTCGAGGGGATCTCTACAATGAGCAGTTCTTC.